The 23 T cell receptor beta chains below come from one sample, sequenced in a study of cytomegalovirus exposure and HLA in healthy donors (dated by TCRdb to about 2017). The method was the immunoSEQ multiplex PCR assay. For the multiplex PCR, a mixture combining 60 forward primers for TCR Vbeta segments and 13 reverse primers for TCR Jbeta segments was used. Not all clones reach the TCRdb copy of this immuneACCESS table, which keeps in-frame sequences only. Checked studies attribute under half of the gap to unresolved V genes and leave the rest unexplained. For this sample the table gives approximately 130,000 clones, of which 65% to 90% were detected only once. The top ten clonotypes cover roughly 1.2% of the sample. The material sequenced was PBMCs. These receptors all come from a girl between 2 and 10 years old in good health and CMV-seronegative.

The V and J genes are TRBV13 and TRBJ2-7, with D perhaps matching TRBD1 (5 bases). Germline V gene sequence: CDR1 PRHDT, CDR2 FYEKMQ (reference sequence). The CDR3 runs to 17 residues. Trimming shortened V by 4 bases and J by 9 bases, and 28 bases separated the two germline ends. The CDR3 region has the DNA TGTGCCAGCAGCTCCGGCCCTACACTAAGGGGCAGTTCCGGGCAGTACTTC. It codes for CASSSGPTLRGSSGQYF.

V and J are TRBV4-1 and TRBJ2-1; TRBD2 is a possible D gene (6 bases). CDR3 length: 15 residues. Trimming removed 0 bases from V and 6 bases from J, with 12 bases in between. CDR1 and CDR2 from the germline V gene are MGHRA and YSYEKL. For the CDR3, the DNA is TGCGCCAGCAGCCAAGAGGGACTCGGTCTCAATGAGCAGTTCTTC. Encoded protein: CASSQEGLGLNEQFF.

The rearrangement uses TRBV6-1 and TRBJ2-3; 10 nucleotides agree with TRBD1. This CDR3 spans 16 amino acids. V lost 0 bases, J lost 5 bases, and 5 bases stayed unmatched. The germline V gene has CDR1 MNHNS and CDR2 SASEGT. The CDR3: CASSEASGTGVDTQYF. The CDR3 coding sequence is TGTGCCAGCAGTGAAGCGTCCGGGACAGGGGTAGATACGCAGTATTTT.

The genes are TRBV7-8 and TRBJ1-4; D is possibly TRBD1 (5 bases). From germline, CDR1 is SGHVS and CDR2 FQNEAQ. V lost 5 bases to trimming and J lost 3 bases, with 16 bases between them. The CDR3 totals 16 residues. The CDR3 DNA sequence: TGTGCCAGCAGCGGCAGGGAGGGTTTACCTAATGAAAAACTGTTTTTT. Translating it yields CASSGREGLPNEKLFF. The whole variable domain, remainder taken from reference TRBV7-8 and TRBJ1-4, is GAGVSQSPRYKVAKRGQDVALRCDPISGHVSLFWYQQALGQGPEFLTYFQNEAQLDKSGLPSDRFFAERPEGSVSTLKIQRTQQEDSAVYLCASSGREGLPNEKLFFGSGTQLSVL.

This rearrangement joins TRBV27 to TRBJ1-2; 9 bases fit TRBD1. V gave up 2 bases and J gave up 6 bases; unmatched junction bases: 1. The CDR3 runs to 13 residues. Germline CDR1 reads MNHEY; CDR2 reads SMNVEV (reference sequence). The CDR3: CASSLGTGNGYTF. The CDR3 DNA follows: TGTGCCAGCAGTTTAGGGACAGGGAATGGCTACACCTTC.

This clone was observed once. This rearrangement joins TRBV27 to TRBJ2-3; maybe TRBD1 (6 bases). The germline V gene encodes CDR1 MNHEY and CDR2 SMNVEV (reference sequence). The CDR3 loop spans 15 amino acids. Trimming pared 7 bases from V and 5 bases from J, leaving 19 bases between. For the CDR3, the DNA is TGTGCCAGCACCGAGCGTCTGACAGGTGGAGATACGCAGTATTTT. Protein product: CASTERLTGGDTQYF.

The chain joins TRBV4-1 to TRBJ2-2; 15 nucleotides align to TRBD2. The J segment lost 5 bases and the V segment lost 0 bases, leaving 1 base of the junction unmatched. The CDR3 contains 17 residues. Germline V lookup: CDR1 MGHRA, CDR2 YSYEKL. The CDR3 bases are TGCGCCAGCAGCCAAGATGGACTAGCGGGAGGGACCGGGGAGCTGTTTTTT. It specifies CASSQDGLAGGTGELFF.

V usage is TRBV7-2 and J usage is TRBJ1-2, with 9 positions matching TRBD1. There are 13 residues in the CDR3. V lost 4 bases, J lost 6 bases, and 3 bases stayed unmatched. Germline V CDR1 and CDR2: SGHTA, FQGNSA. CDR3 sequence reads: CASSSWDRDGYTF. The CDR3 DNA follows: TGTGCCAGCAGCTCATGGGACAGGGATGGCTACACCTTC.

Only one count was recorded for this clone. The rearrangement joins TRBV5-1 to TRBJ2-1; 14 bases fit TRBD2. V lost 3 bases, J lost 6 bases, and 2 bases stayed unmatched. CDR1 SGHRS and CDR2 YFSETQ come from the germline V gene. This CDR3 is 15 amino acids long. The CDR3 DNA sequence: TGCGCCAGCAGCTGGACTAGCGGGGGGAGCAATGAGCAGTTCTTC. The encoded protein is CASSWTSGGSNEQFF.

The chain is built from TRBV5-1 and TRBJ2-1, with D tentatively TRBD2 (5 bases). Trimming left V 5 bases short and J 5 bases short, with 17 bases between. Germline V CDR1 and CDR2: SGHRS, YFSETQ. The CDR3 runs 15 residues. The CDR3 nucleotides read TGCGCCAGCAGGCGGGTCCTAGCCGACGACAATGAGCAGTTCTTC. It is translated as CASRRVLADDNEQFF.

V and J are TRBV15 and TRBJ1-4; D uncertain. Germline V lookup: CDR1 LNHNV, CDR2 YYDKDF (reference sequence). V lost 3 bases, J lost 7 bases, and 9 bases lay in between. The CDR3 runs to 13 residues. This chain's CDR3 is CATSSERGEKLFF. The CDR3 DNA is TGTGCCACCAGCAGCGAGAGAGGTGAAAAACTGTTTTTT.

The gene calls are TRBV5-1 and TRBJ1-1, with D possibly being TRBD1 (5 bases). V gave up 0 bases and J gave up 3 bases, with 12 bases separating them. The CDR3 is made up of 15 amino acids. In germline, CDR1 is SGHRS, CDR2 YFSETQ. The CDR3: CASSLDRIKDTEAFF. The CDR3 DNA is TGCGCCAGCAGCTTGGACAGGATCAAGGACACTGAAGCTTTCTTT.

The chain combines TRBV30 with TRBJ2-7, with TRBD1 identical over 7 bases. The CDR3 sequence is 14 residues long. Germline values: CDR1 GTSNPN, CDR2 SVGIG (reference sequence). J was trimmed by 4 bases and V by 3 bases; bases with no gene match: 9. DNA for the CDR3: TGTGCCTGGAGATTGAGGGGGCCCGGGTACGAGCAGTACTTC. It encodes CAWRLRGPGYEQYF.

The chain combines TRBV7-9 with TRBJ2-7; D perhaps matches TRBD1 (6 bases). V was shortened by 1 base and J by 3 bases, with 10 bases between the two germline ends. CDR3 length equals 14 residues. Germline lookup yields CDR1 SEHNR and CDR2 FQNEAQ (reference sequence). CDR3 protein: CASSLVQGIYEQYF. The CDR3 nucleotides are TGTGCCAGCAGCTTAGTACAGGGCATCTACGAGCAGTACTTC.

The genes are TRBV2 and TRBJ1-4; 12 bases match TRBD1. CDR3 size: 17 residues. The germline V gene encodes CDR1 SNHLY and CDR2 FYNNEI. The J segment lost 0 bases and the V segment lost 4 bases, leaving 3 bases of the junction unmatched. The CDR3: CASSGDRGQTTNEKLFF. The CDR3 region has the DNA TGTGCCAGCAGTGGGGACAGGGGGCAGACAACTAATGAAAAACTGTTTTTT. Filled out from reference TRBV2 and TRBJ1-4, the complete variable domain reads EPEVTQTPSHQVTQMGQEVILRCVPISNHLYFYWYRQILGQKVEFLVSFYNNEISEKSEIFDDQFSVERPDGSNFTLKIRSTKLEDSAMYFCASSGDRGQTTNEKLFFGSGTQLSVL.

This sequence joins TRBV7-9 and TRBJ2-1; 15 nucleotides line up with TRBD2. There are 17 residues in the CDR3. Germline assignment: CDR1 SEHNR and CDR2 FQNEAQ (reference sequence). Losses at the gene ends were 5 bases for V and 6 bases for J; bases not matched to a gene: 8. The CDR3, as DNA: TGTGCCAGCAGCCCTCAAGGGGGACTAGCGGGGGGCAATGAGCAGTTCTTC. Encoded protein: CASSPQGGLAGGNEQFF.

The J gene is TRBJ2-4, the V gene TRBV10-2; D unresolved. Trimming left V 5 bases short and J 2 bases short, with 10 bases between. Germline V gives CDR1 WSHSY, CDR2 SAAADI. The CDR3 has 14 amino acids. The CDR3 loop reads CASSPGVTKNIQYF. In nucleotides, the CDR3 is TGCGCCAGCAGTCCGGGTGTAACCAAAAACATTCAGTACTTC.

The chain uses TRBV27 and TRBJ2-1; D is undetermined. This CDR3 contains 14 residues. Germline lookup yields CDR1 MNHEY and CDR2 SMNVEV (reference sequence). V was pared by 3 bases and J by 0 bases, with 6 bases between. The CDR3 sequence is CASSFRSSYNEQFF. The CDR3 DNA is TGTGCCAGCAGTTTTAGGAGCTCCTACAATGAGCAGTTCTTC.

In this sample, this clone turned up once. The chain joins TRBV7-2 to TRBJ2-3; no firm D call. Germline loops: CDR1 SGHTA, CDR2 FQGNSA. Deletions cut 5 bases from V and 5 bases from J, with 11 bases between. The CDR3 is 13 residues long. CDR3 sequence: CASSLQIGDTQYF. In nucleotides, the CDR3 is TGTGCCAGCAGCCTGCAAATCGGAGATACGCAGTATTTT.

The J gene is TRBJ2-5, the V gene TRBV4-1; 10 bases line up with TRBD2. The CDR3 contains 16 residues. Germline loops: CDR1 MGHRA, CDR2 YSYEKL. V gave up 4 bases and J gave up 4 bases; unmatched junction bases: 9. In nucleotides, the CDR3 is TGCGCCAGCAGCCTCCTGACTAGCGGGCCCCCAGAGACCCAGTACTTC. It specifies CASSLLTSGPPETQYF.

The chain combines TRBV4-1 with TRBJ1-1; D possibly corresponds to TRBD1 (5 bases). The CDR3 runs 16 residues. Germline V gene lookup returns CDR1 MGHRA and CDR2 YSYEKL. Deletions cut 4 bases from V and 1 base from J, with 16 bases between. CDR3 DNA: TGCGCCAGCAGCCTTCGGAGGGGTTCGAAGAACACTGAAGCTTTCTTT. Residues: CASSLRRGSKNTEAFF.

This rearrangement joins TRBV4-2 to TRBJ2-1; TRBD1 matches at 8 bases. The CDR3 is 15 amino acids. Germline loops: CDR1 LGHNA, CDR2 YNFKEQ. After removal of 4 bases from V and 5 bases from J, the junction contained 7 bases not matched to a gene. CDR3 region: CASSRDRGFDNEQFF. The CDR3 DNA follows: TGTGCCAGCAGCCGCGACAGGGGATTCGACAATGAGCAGTTCTTC.

J is TRBJ2-7 and V is TRBV29-1; perhaps TRBD1 as D (6 bases). Germline V gene data show CDR1 as SQVTM and CDR2 as ANQGSEA. Deletions cut 2 bases from V and 2 bases from J, with 7 bases between. The CDR3 is made up of 12 amino acids. In DNA, the CDR3 is TGCAGCGTTGAATCAGGGGCCTACGAGCAGTACTTC. This gives the protein CSVESGAYEQYF.